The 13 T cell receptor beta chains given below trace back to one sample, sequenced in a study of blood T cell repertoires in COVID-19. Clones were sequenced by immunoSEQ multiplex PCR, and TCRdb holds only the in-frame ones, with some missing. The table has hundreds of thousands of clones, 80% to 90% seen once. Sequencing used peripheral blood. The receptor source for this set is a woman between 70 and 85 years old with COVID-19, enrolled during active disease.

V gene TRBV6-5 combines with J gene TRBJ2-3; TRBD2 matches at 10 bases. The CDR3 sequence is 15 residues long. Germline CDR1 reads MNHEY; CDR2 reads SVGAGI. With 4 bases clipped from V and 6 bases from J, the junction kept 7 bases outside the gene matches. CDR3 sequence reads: CASSWSSGSGDTQYF. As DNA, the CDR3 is TGTGCCAGCAGTTGGTCTAGCGGGAGTGGGGATACGCAGTATTTT.

CDR3 DNA sequence: TGTGCCAGCAGCAGAGATAGCGGTAGCACAGATACGCAGTATTTT. It yields the protein CASSRDSGSTDTQYF. This rearrangement joins TRBV21-1 to TRBJ2-3; TRBD2 is the table's D call, not checked against the DNA. TRBV21-1 is annotated as a pseudogene. The CDR3 sequence is 15 residues long.

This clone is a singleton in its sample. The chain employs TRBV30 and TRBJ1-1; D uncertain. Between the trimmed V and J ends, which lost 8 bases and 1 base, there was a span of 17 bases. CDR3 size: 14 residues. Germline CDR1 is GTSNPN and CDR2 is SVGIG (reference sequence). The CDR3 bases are TGTGCCGGCAACGCGGATGACCGGAACACTGAAGCTTTCTTT. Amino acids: CAGNADDRNTEAFF.

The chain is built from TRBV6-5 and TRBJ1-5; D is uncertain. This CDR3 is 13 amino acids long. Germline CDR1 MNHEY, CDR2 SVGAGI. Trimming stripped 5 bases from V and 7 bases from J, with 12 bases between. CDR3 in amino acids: CASSTFVGQPQHF. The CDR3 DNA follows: TGTGCCAGCAGTACCTTCGTGGGCCAGCCCCAGCATTTT.

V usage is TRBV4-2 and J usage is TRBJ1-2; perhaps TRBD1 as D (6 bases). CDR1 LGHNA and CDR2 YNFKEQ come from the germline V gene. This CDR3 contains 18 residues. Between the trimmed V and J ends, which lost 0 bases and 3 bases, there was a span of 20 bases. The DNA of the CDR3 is TGTGCCAGCAGCCAAGAAATCGGCGCCAGGACAGCTCACTATGGCTACACCTTC. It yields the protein CASSQEIGARTAHYGYTF.

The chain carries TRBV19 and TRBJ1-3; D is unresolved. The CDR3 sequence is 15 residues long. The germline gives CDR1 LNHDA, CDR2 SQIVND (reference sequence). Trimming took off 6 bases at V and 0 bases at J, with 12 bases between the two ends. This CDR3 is CASSKDTLSGNTIYF. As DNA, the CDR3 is TGTGCCAGTAGCAAAGACACACTCTCTGGAAACACCATATATTTT.

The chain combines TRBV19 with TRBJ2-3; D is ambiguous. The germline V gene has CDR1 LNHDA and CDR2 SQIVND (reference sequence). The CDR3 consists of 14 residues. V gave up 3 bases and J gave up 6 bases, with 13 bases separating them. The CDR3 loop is CASSMAPEVDTQYF. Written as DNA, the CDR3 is TGTGCCAGTAGTATGGCCCCTGAAGTCGATACGCAGTATTTT.

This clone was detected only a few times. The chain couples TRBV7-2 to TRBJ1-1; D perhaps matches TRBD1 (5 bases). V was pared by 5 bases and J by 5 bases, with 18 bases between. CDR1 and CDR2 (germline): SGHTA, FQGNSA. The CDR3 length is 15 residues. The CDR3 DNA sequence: TGTGCCAGCAGCCGGTCGGTGGGGGGTGGGACTGAAGCTTTCTTT. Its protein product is CASSRSVGGGTEAFF.

DNA for the CDR3: TGTGCCAGCAGACTAGCGGGTGGAGGATACGAGCAGTACTTC. Translation: CASRLAGGGYEQYF. The rearrangement links TRBV2 to TRBJ2-7; the match to TRBD2 covers 9 bases. There are 14 residues in the CDR3. Germline lookup yields CDR1 SNHLY and CDR2 FYNNEI. With V trimmed by 6 bases and J by 4 bases, 7 bases remained unmatched.

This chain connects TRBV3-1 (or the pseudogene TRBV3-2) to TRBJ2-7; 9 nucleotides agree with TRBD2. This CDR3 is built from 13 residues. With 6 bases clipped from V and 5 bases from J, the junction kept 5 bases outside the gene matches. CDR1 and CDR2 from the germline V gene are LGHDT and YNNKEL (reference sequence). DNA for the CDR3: TGTGCCAGCAGTCCGGGACTAGCCCACGAGCAGTACTTC. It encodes CASSPGLAHEQYF.

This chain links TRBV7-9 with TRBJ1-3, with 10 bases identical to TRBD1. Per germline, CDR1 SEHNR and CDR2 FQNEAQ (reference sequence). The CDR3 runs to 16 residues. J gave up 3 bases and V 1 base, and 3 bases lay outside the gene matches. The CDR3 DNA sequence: TGTGCCAGCAGCTTAGGACAGGGGGCCTATGGAAACACCATATATTTT. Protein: CASSLGQGAYGNTIYF.

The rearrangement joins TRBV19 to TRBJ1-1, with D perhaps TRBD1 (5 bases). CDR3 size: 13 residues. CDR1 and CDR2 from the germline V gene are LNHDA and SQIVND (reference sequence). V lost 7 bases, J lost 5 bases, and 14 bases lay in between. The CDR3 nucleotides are TGTGCCAGTACCGATCGGGGGTGGACTGAAGCTTTCTTT. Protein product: CASTDRGWTEAFF.

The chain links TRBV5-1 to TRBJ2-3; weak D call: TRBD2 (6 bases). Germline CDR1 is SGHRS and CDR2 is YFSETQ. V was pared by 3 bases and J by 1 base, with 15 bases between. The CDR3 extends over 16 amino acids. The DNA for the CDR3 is TGCGCCAGCAGCTGGGGGGTAGCGCAAGGCACAGATACGCAGTATTTT. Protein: CASSWGVAQGTDTQYF.